This paragraph reports one TCR beta chain. The data belong to a study of blood T cell repertoires in COVID-19. The wider study: PBMCs, B-cell-depleted T cells, or T cells provided the cDNA or gDNA that made up the material.

Authors' processing steps: Amplification of reference gene primers provided the estimated nucleated cell counts. Clones were read by immunoSEQ multiplex PCR, and TCRdb kept only the in-frame ones, dropping some. V and J calls and clone size come straight from that table; D and trimming were deduced from the DNA. Altogether approximately 300,000 clones are present, about nine tenths being singletons, with the ten largest covering 5.2%. CDR3 size: 15 residues. V shed 1 base, J shed 3 bases, and the junction held 3 bases outside the gene matches. From germline, CDR1 is SGHVS and CDR2 FQNEAQ. In terms of age and location, participants ranged from roughly 18 to 100 years and lived in approximately 26 US areas.

The sequence was obtained from a man aged 55 to 69 who had recovered from COVID-19. The specimen sequenced was PBMCs or T cells enriched from blood (not recorded which). V gene TRBV7-8 combines with J gene TRBJ2-7, with 10 bases that match TRBD2. The DNA of the CDR3 is TGTGCCAGCAGCTTAGTGGCTAGCGGGAGCTACGAGCAGTACTTC. As protein: CASSLVASGSYEQYF.